This TCR beta chain was sequenced for a study of shared clonotypes between healthy human individuals. Overall study context: The plates for each donor numbered three CD4 naive, three CD4 memory, two CD8 naive and one CD8 memory. Study-wide points: Generation of non-shared clonotypes was less probable than generation of clonotypes shared by all four donors.

About this clone: Its antigen is as yet unknown.

Naive CD8 cells, CD45RO-negative and positively selected for CCR7, excluded terminally differentiated effector memory CD45RA+ cells. Only Caucasian adults living in Nashville, Tennessee made up the donor group. The ends lost 0 bases at V and 3 bases at J; junction bases unmatched: 6. In germline, CDR1 is SGDLS, CDR2 YYNGEE. The CDR3 is 17 residues long. The method was immunoSEQ multiplex PCR; TCRdb's version includes in-frame clones alone and lacks a portion of them. The data show around 2,100,000 clones, less than 95% seen once. Sequencing was carried out using naive CD8+ T cells sorted from blood. The J gene is TRBJ2-7, the V gene TRBV9, with 13 bases lining up with TRBD2. This clonotype was sampled from a man younger than 35 in good health. The CDR3 protein is CASSVEGLAGARYEQYF. DNA for the CDR3: TGTGCCAGCAGCGTAGAAGGACTAGCGGGAGCCCGCTACGAGCAGTACTTC. The complete variable domain, with remaining parts taken from reference TRBV9 and TRBJ2-7, reads DSGVTQTPKHLITATGQRVTLRCSPRSGDLSVYWYQQSLDQGLQFLIQYYNGEERAKGNILERFSAQQFPDLHSELNLSSLELGDSALYFCASSVEGLAGARYEQYFGPGTRLTVT.